The present T cell receptor (beta chain) was sequenced within a study of T cells in Graves' hyperthyroidism and ophthalmopathy (dated by TCRdb to about 2019). In the study overall: Peripheral blood was sampled at the time of initial diagnosis, prior to any treatment. A discovery cohort of about 100 patients, about 43 with Graves' ophthalmopathy and over 55 with stable Graves' hyperthyroidism, was used to find distinguishing TCR V-J signatures. The paper describes TCR Vbeta CDR3 sequencing of roughly 130 peripheral blood samples, made up of roughly 40 ophthalmopathy patients, roughly 80 hyperthyroidism patients and 17 progressor patients. In six Graves' hyperthyroidism patients, the study also compared T-cell repertoires from thyroid tissue with T-cell repertoires from blood. Once sampling was done, hyperthyroidism patients were given methimazole at a starting dose of 30 mg daily, whereas ophthalmopathy patients were given high-dose intravenous methylprednisolone. For training and testing, the roughly 93 patients in the discovery cohort were randomly divided in a 7:3 ratio. An independent validation cohort of around 20 hyperthyroidism patients and about 15 patients who later progressed to ophthalmopathy tested prospective prediction of ophthalmopathy. What the study reported, not specific to this receptor: Most expanded thyroid clonotypes (frequency above 0.001) were also found in blood, which suggests that blood repertoires may mirror thyroid immune responses. In validation, the model predicted progression to ophthalmopathy a median of roughly 6.1 months before onset, with roughly 68% sensitivity and about 75% specificity. In cross-validation, a model built on a 13 V-J signature told ophthalmopathy apart from stable hyperthyroidism with about 90% sensitivity and around 81% specificity, and in testing the same model reached 80%/75%. Sample size was not statistically predetermined, and blinding of investigators to group allocation was not performed.

Looking up the germline V gene yields CDR1 MNHEY and CDR2 SVGAGI. The CDR3, from cysteine to phenylalanine, totals 14 residues. Of all the DNA, just the CDR3 is kept, 42 bases in frame from base 1. V is pared back by 6 bases and J by 3 bases, with 14 bases lying between the germline termini. Graves' hyperthyroidism was defined as stable when no progression to ophthalmopathy occurred over 18 months of follow-up. Hyperthyroidism patients were aged 18 to 65 years and newly diagnosed, with disease duration of less than 2 months. The study excluded patients with uncontrolled infections, other autoimmune diseases, pregnancy or lactation. Diagnoses were based on clinical symptoms, serum thyroxine and TRAb, thyroid ultrasound and orbital computed tomography. Ficoll-Paque density gradient centrifugation was used to isolate PBMCs from about 10 ml of fresh peripheral blood. Trizol reagent was used to extract total RNA, and RNA quality was then checked on an Agilent 2100 Bioanalyzer.

The sample holds many counts of this clonotype. Its antigen is currently not known. No base qualities exist here, and no much larger clone lies one base off it. TCR beta CDR3 regions were amplified from RNA transcripts. The first round of RT-PCR for the TCR CDR3 was performed with the HTBI primer set and the Qiagen OneStep RT-PCR kit. Libraries were constructed in a second round of multiplex PCR, after which size selection and purification were performed. Sequencing of the libraries was done on an Illumina HiSeq2000 using paired-end 100 bp reads. The published analysis was carried out like this. SOAPnuke was used to process the raw data, throwing out any read that contained adapters or uncalled bases, had a mean Phred below 15, or lacked an exact constant-primer or identifier match. High-quality paired reads were merged with COPE v1.2.5, and unique nucleotide sequences were defined as clonotypes. Clonotypes were aligned to IMGT TRBV, TRBD and TRBJ reference segments using MiTCR v1.1. The analysis included only V-J combinations with a frequency above 0.0001, which together covered more than 98% of the repertoires. The TCS score was defined as F50 (clonal expansion) divided by E x V (chaos), with BLOSUM62-based TCRdist calculated between CDR3 peptides within each V-J. Welch's t-statistics and random forest reduced roughly 500 V-J features to 13, which were used in a naive Bayes classifier (R e1071). The similarity between thyroid and blood repertoires was quantified using the Morisita-Horn index. The public reads were reanalyzed by TCRdb: fastp trimming at Q25, MiXCR alignment, in-frame beta chains only. Here each entry gathers all rows of one CDR3 protein and keeps the most common genes and DNA. The V and J calls and clone size are TCRdb's, not the authors'. Here the sample has roughly 800,000 distinct CDR3 sequences; roughly 37% occur a single time. 7% to 10% of the sample rests with the top ten.

The sequence joins TRBV6-5 to TRBJ1-2; the D gene lacks a confident call. Sequenced material: blood. This receptor was obtained from a man in his late teens or twenties with Graves' hyperthyroidism. The DNA reads TGTGCCAGCAGCACAGTGATGAGGGACTATGGCTACACCTTC. Translated, this gives CASSTVMRDYGYTF.